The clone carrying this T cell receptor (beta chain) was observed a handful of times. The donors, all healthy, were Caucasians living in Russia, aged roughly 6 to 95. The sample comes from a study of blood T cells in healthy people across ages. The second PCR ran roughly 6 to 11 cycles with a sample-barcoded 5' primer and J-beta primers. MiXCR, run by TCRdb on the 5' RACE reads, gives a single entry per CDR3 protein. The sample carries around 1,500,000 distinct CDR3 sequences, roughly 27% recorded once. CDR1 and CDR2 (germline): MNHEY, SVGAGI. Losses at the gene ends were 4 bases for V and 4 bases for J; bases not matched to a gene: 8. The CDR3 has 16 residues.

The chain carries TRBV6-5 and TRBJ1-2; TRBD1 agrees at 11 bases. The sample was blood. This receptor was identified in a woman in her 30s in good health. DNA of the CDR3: TGTGCCAGCAGTTCCCCGGACAGGGGGCTAACCTATGGCTACACCTTC. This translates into CASSSPDRGLTYGYTF.